This T cell receptor (beta chain) stems from a study of shared clonotypes between healthy human individuals (dated by TCRdb to the early 2020s). For the study in its entirety: The cohort comprised a couple of women and a few men aged 18 to 49 years. The study deeply sequenced blood TCR repertoires of 5 or 6 healthy adults to estimate repertoire size and the extent of clonotype sharing between individuals. For each donor, CD4 naive and CD4 memory were each given three plates, CD8 naive was given two plates, and CD8 memory was given one plate. Between about 0.8 and 9.5 billion PBMCs per donor were obtained by leukapheresis. To increase sequencing depth and limit assay-specific biases, different laboratories used diverse techniques to prepare libraries and sequence TCR repertoires. Here is what the overall study found, with its caveats: Across a handful of donors, approximately 4.6% of naive CD4, roughly 3.5% of naive CD8, 2.3% of memory CD4, and about 0.4% of memory CD8 clonotypes were shared. Compared with non-shared clonotypes, the clonotypes found in all four sorted-subset donors had higher generation probabilities. Because the study included only a small number of donors, the genetic and exposure-history diversity represented was limited. Sampling was restricted to blood, and TCR repertoires in tissue are likely to differ from TCR repertoires in blood. Pairwise subsampling led to the expectation that sequencing depth would affect the degree of clonotype sharing among donors. Even with the large sequencing depth, rarefaction of the sorted-subset datasets indicated that sequencing was incomplete. Naive subsets generally had larger estimated clonotype richness than memory subsets did.

For this clone: Its antigen is currently not known. No much larger clone is present one base from it, and per-base qualities are unavailable.

Inclusive of the bounding cysteine and phenylalanine, the CDR3 is 11 residues long. Only the CDR3 region is kept as DNA, spanning 33 bases read in frame from base 1. Looking up the germline V gene yields CDR1 MGHDK and CDR2 SYGVNS. Between the V and J ends, shortened by 4 bases and 6 bases respectively, the junction contains 7 bases. Using the deep immunoSEQ assay, multiplex PCR amplified TCR CDR3 regions from genomic DNA. For each cell subset, the extracted genomic DNA was distributed evenly across all wells of several immunoSEQ 96-well plates, and each plate served as one replicate. For sorted subsets, roughly 200 ng genomic DNA, equal to 30,000 to 35,000 T cell genomes, was loaded into each replicate PCR. Purified libraries were quantified with a Qubit 3.0 fluorometer, sized on a Bioanalyzer 2100, and re-quantified with the KAPA Library Quantification kit. Every immunoSEQ 96-well plate was sequenced on a separate single-read 150-cycle Illumina NextSeq 550 flow cell. Turning to the authors' computational methods: Because the immunoSEQ output included only junctional sequences and no quality scores, the filtering could not be the same as the filtering used for full-length reads. To assign V/J genes and CDR3, sequences were annotated against IMGT germline references using PyIR, a Python wrapper for IgBLAST v1.9. Any read was removed if the V/J assignment was weak (E-value above 1e-6), the CDR3 was missing, or the read contained stop codons, out-of-frame junctions, or ambiguous translated residues. V3J clonotypes were defined as sequences sharing the same inferred V gene, J gene, and CDR3 amino acid sequence. Percentage overlap between repertoires was computed as shared unique clonotypes divided by the size of the smaller repertoire. Richness of each repertoire was evaluated using RTK rarefaction, the Chao1 estimator, and Recon v2.1 estimates of unobserved clonotypes. For all TCRbeta clonotypes obtained by the gDNA method from four donors, generation probabilities were computed with OLGA. TCRdb holds this immuneACCESS table with in-frame rearrangements only. Some clones are missing; in checked studies, unresolved V genes explain under half, and the rest has no known cause. That table gives V, J and clone size, and the DNA gave D and trimming. A total of about 820,000 clones appear in this sample, 80% to 95% of them only once. Nearly 25% of the sample is held by the ten biggest clonotypes.

CD8 naive samples were obtained by positive selection for CCR7 among CD45RO-negative cells, yielding a CD45RA+CCR7+ population from which TemRA cells were excluded. Healthy HIV-negative adults with no recently reported acute infections or vaccinations were included as donors. Every donor was a Caucasian adult living in Nashville, Tennessee, USA. After blood collection by leukapheresis, PBMCs were isolated using Ficoll-Histopaque density gradient centrifugation and then cryopreserved in the vapor phase of liquid nitrogen. Analytical flow cytometry was used to check the purity and quantity of each magnetically sorted T cell population. Genomic DNA was isolated from every sorted fraction and measured by UV absorbance on a Nanodrop 2000c.

The V and J segments used are TRBV25-1 and TRBJ2-7; a confident D gene designation cannot be given. Sequenced material: naive CD8+ T cells sorted from blood. The cell subset or site label on this specimen signifies: CD45RA+CCR7+. This TCR was sampled from a man aged 25-45 years in good health. CDR3 protein: CASSANLEQYF. The nucleotide sequence is given as TGTGCCAGCAGTGCGAACCTCGAGCAGTACTTC.